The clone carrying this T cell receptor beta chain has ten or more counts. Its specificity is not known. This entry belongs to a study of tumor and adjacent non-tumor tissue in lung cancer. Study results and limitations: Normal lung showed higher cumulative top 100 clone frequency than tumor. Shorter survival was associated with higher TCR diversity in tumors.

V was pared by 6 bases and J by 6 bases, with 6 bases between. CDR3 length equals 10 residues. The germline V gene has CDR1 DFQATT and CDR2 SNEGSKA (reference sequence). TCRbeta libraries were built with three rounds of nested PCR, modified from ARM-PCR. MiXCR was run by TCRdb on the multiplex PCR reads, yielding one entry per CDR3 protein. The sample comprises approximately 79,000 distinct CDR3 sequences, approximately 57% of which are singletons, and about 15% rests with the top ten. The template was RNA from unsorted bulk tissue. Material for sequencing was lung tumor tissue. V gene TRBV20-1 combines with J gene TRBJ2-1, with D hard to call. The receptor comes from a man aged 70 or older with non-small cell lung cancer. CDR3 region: CSAPSNEQFF. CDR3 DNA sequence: TGCAGTGCGCCCTCCAATGAGCAGTTCTTC.